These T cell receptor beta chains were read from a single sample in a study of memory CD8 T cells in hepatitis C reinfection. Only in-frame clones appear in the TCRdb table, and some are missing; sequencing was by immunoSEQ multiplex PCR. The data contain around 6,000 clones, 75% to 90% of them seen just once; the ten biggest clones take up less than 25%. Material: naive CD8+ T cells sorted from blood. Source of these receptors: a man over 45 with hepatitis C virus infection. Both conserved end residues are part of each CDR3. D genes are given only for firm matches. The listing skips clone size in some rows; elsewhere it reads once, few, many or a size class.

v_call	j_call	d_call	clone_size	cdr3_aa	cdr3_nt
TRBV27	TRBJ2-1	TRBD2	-	CASSQGTSGSAYNEQFF	TGTGCCAGCAGTCAGGGGACTAGCGGGAGTGCCTACAATGAGCAGTTCTTC
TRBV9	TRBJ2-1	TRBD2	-	CASSRGGHNEQFF	TGTGCCAGCAGCCGGGGGGGGCACAATGAGCAGTTCTTC
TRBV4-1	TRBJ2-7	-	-	CASSQGQLGATYEQYF	TGCGCCAGCAGCCAAGGTCAGTTAGGGGCCACCTACGAGCAGTACTTC
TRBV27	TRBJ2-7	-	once	CASSLSTPSSYEQYF	TGTGCCAGCAGTTTATCGACACCGAGCTCCTACGAGCAGTACTTC
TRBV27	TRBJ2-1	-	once	CASSLQVYNEQFF	TGTGCCAGCAGTTTACAGGTATACAATGAGCAGTTCTTC
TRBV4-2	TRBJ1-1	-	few	CASSQAGNTEAFF	TGTGCCAGCAGCCAAGCAGGGAACACTGAAGCTTTCTTT
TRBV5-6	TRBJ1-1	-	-	CASSLGVEAFF	TGTGCCAGCAGCTTGGGCGTTGAAGCTTTCTTT
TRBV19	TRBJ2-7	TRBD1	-	CASSATTGAYEQYF	TGTGCCAGTAGTGCGACCACAGGGGCCTACGAGCAGTACTTC
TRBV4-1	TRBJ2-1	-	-	CASSPESGLNYNEQFF	TGCGCCAGCAGTCCCGAGTCGGGACTGAACTACAATGAGCAGTTCTTC
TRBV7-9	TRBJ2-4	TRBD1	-	CASSSRTGAAKNIQYF	TGTGCCAGCAGCTCCCGGACAGGGGCGGCCAAAAACATTCAGTACTTC
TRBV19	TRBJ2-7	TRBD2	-	CASSVAGTGGFYEQYF	TGTGCCAGTAGTGTTGCGGGGACGGGAGGATTCTACGAGCAGTACTTC
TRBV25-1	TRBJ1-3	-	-	CASYPGTPSSGNTIYF	TGTGCCAGCTACCCTGGGACTCCCTCCTCTGGAAACACCATATATTTT
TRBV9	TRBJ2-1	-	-	CASSPSGGLMNEQFF	TGTGCCAGCAGCCCCTCAGGGGGGTTGATGAATGAGCAGTTCTTC
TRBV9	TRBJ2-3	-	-	CASSVFGTQPDTQYF	TGTGCCAGCAGCGTGTTCGGGACACAGCCAGATACGCAGTATTTT
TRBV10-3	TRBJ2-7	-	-	CAISQTGNPSYEQYF	TGTGCCATCAGTCAAACAGGTAATCCCTCCTACGAGCAGTACTTC
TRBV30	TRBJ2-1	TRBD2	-	CAWAGLAGVYPYNEQFF	TGTGCCTGGGCAGGACTAGCGGGAGTTTACCCCTACAATGAGCAGTTCTTC
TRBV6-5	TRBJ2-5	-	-	CASSSSGTLGTQYF	TGTGCCAGCAGTTCTTCCGGGACATTGGGGACCCAGTACTTC
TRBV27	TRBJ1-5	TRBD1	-	CASSLTGGSQPQHF	TGTGCCAGCAGTTTAACAGGGGGCAGTCAGCCCCAGCATTTT
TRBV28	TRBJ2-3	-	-	CASLLGPRDLRDTQYF	TGTGCCAGCTTACTTGGCCCGAGGGATCTCCGGGATACGCAGTATTTT
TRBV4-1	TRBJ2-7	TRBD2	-	CASSQKTSGSYEQYF	TGCGCCAGCAGCCAAAAGACTAGCGGCTCCTACGAGCAGTACTTC
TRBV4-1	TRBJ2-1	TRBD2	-	CASSQDLGTSPEDNEQFF	TGCGCCAGCAGCCAAGATTTGGGGACTAGCCCCGAGGACAATGAGCAGTTCTTC
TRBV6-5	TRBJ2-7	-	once	CASSVGQPYEQYF	TGTGCCAGCAGTGTCGGACAACCCTACGAGCAGTACTTC
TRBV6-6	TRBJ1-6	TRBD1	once	CASRTGRGFQVLHF	TGTGCCAGCAGAACAGGCAGGGGGTTTCAGGTCCTCCACTTT
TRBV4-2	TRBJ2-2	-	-	CASSQVQQGAGELFF	TGTGCCAGCAGCCAAGTCCAACAGGGTGCCGGGGAGCTGTTTTTT
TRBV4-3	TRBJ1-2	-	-	CASSQGWAGNNYGYTF	TGCGCCAGCAGCCAGGGGTGGGCGGGGAATAACTATGGCTACACCTTC
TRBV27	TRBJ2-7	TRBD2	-	CASSFGSGIEYEQYF	TGTGCCAGCAGTTTCGGTAGCGGGATAGAGTACGAGCAGTACTTC
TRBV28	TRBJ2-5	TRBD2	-	CASSLYGLADQETQYF	TGTGCCAGCAGTTTATACGGACTAGCGGACCAAGAGACCCAGTACTTC
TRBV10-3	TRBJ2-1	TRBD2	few	CAIGDGSGSNEQFF	TGTGCCATCGGCGATGGTAGCGGGAGTAATGAGCAGTTCTTC
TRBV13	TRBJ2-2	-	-	CASSLRGISNTGELFF	TGTGCCAGCAGCCTTAGGGGCATATCGAACACCGGGGAGCTGTTTTTT
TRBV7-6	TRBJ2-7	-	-	CASSLAAGPRLEQYF	TGTGCCAGCAGCTTAGCGGCGGGACCCCGCCTCGAGCAGTACTTC
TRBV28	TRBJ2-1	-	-	CASIGASYNEQFF	TGTGCCAGTATTGGGGCCTCCTACAATGAGCAGTTCTTC
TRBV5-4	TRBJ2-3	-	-	CASSLEGGQDTQYF	TGTGCCAGCAGCTTGGAAGGCGGTCAAGATACGCAGTATTTT
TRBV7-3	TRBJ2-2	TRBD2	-	CASSLCRTSGSFTGELFF	TGTGCCAGCAGCTTATGTCGGACTAGCGGGAGTTTTACCGGGGAGCTGTTTTTT
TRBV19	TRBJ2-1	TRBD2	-	CASSIGLAGPYNEQFF	TGTGCCAGTAGTATTGGTCTAGCGGGGCCCTACAATGAGCAGTTCTTC
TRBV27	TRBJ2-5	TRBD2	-	CASGGLAGKETQYF	TGTGCCAGCGGCGGACTAGCGGGAAAAGAGACCCAGTACTTC
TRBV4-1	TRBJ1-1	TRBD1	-	CASTQTGGVYTEAFF	TGCGCCAGCACCCAGACAGGGGGGGTCTACACTGAAGCTTTCTTT
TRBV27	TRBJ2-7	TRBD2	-	CASTSPRSGAYLVDEQYF	TGTGCCAGCACGTCCCCCAGGAGCGGGGCCTACCTAGTGGACGAGCAGTACTTC
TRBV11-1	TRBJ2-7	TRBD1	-	CASSLVGQGYEQYF	TGTGCCAGCAGCTTAGTGGGACAGGGCTACGAGCAGTACTTC
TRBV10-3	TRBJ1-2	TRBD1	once	CATLGQSRYYGYTF	TGTGCCACTCTGGGACAGTCCCGCTACTATGGCTACACCTTC
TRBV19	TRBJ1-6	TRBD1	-	CASSIGGQGLLNSPLHF	TGTGCCAGTAGTATAGGCGGACAGGGGCTCCTAAATTCACCCCTCCACTTT
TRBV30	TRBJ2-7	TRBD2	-	CAWTSGRGAYEQYF	TGTGCCTGGACCAGCGGGAGGGGAGCCTACGAGCAGTACTTC